The rows below give T cell receptor beta chains drawn from one sample of a study of T-cell reconstitution after alpha-beta-depleted transplantation in children. Via MiXCR, TCRdb re-called the PCR reads, giving one row per CDR3 protein. This table has roughly 350,000 distinct CDR3 sequences, roughly 16% appearing once. Here the sequenced sample was PBMCs, mostly from graft donor cells, taken 360 days after TCRalphabeta/CD19-depleted stem cell transplant. All receptors derive from a male patient aged 2-10 years who had a stem cell transplant for acute lymphoblastic leukemia, so the T cells may come from the graft donor. Each CDR3 is given with its conserved first and last residue. A D gene is named only where the DNA matches it firmly. Only some rows state a clone size, as once, few, many or a class for expanded clones.

D gene: .
V gene: TRBV20-1
clone size: many
J gene: TRBJ1-3
CDR3 DNA: TGCAGTGCTCCCGGGACCTCAAACACCATATATTTT
CDR3 protein: CSAPGTSNTIYF

D gene: .
V gene: TRBV6-2/TRBV6-3
clone size: .
J gene: TRBJ2-3
CDR3 DNA: TGTGCCAGCAGTCGGGACAACACAGATACGCAGTATTTT
CDR3 protein: CASSRDNTDTQYF

D gene: TRBD2
V gene: TRBV3-1
clone size: .
J gene: TRBJ2-3
CDR3 DNA: TGTGCCAGCAGCCAAGACGTTGTTGCGGGAGCAGATACGCAGTATTTT
CDR3 protein: CASSQDVVAGADTQYF

D gene: TRBD2
V gene: TRBV29-1
clone size: few
J gene: TRBJ2-5
CDR3 DNA: TGCAGCGTTAAGGGCTCAGCGGGAGCGAATATGGAGACCCAGTACTTC
CDR3 protein: CSVKGSAGANMETQYF

D gene: .
V gene: TRBV12-3/TRBV12-4
clone size: few
J gene: TRBJ1-2
CDR3 DNA: TGTGCCAGCCAGGGTGTGGGAGACTATGGCTACACCTTC
CDR3 protein: CASQGVGDYGYTF

D gene: TRBD1
V gene: TRBV12-3/TRBV12-4
clone size: few
J gene: TRBJ1-1
CDR3 DNA: TGTGCCAGCAGTTTCAGGACAGGGTTTCGCACTGAAGCTTTCTTT
CDR3 protein: CASSFRTGFRTEAFF

D gene: TRBD1
V gene: TRBV25-1
clone size: many
J gene: TRBJ1-2
CDR3 DNA: TGTGCCAGCAGCCAAGGGGGCTACTATGGCTACACCTTC
CDR3 protein: CASSQGGYYGYTF

D gene: .
V gene: TRBV4-2
clone size: .
J gene: TRBJ2-7
CDR3 DNA: TGTGCCAGCAGCCAAGATTCCCCGGGACCCACGAGGAAGCAGTACTTC
CDR3 protein: CASSQDSPGPTRKQYF

D gene: TRBD1
V gene: TRBV3-1
clone size: few
J gene: TRBJ2-7
CDR3 DNA: TGTGCCAGCAGCCAAGATAAGGGACAGGGTTCCTACGAGCAGTACTTC
CDR3 protein: CASSQDKGQGSYEQYF

D gene: .
V gene: TRBV7-6
clone size: .
J gene: TRBJ2-3
CDR3 DNA: TGTGCCAGCAGCCTAAGTGGGTGGGATACGCAGTATTTT
CDR3 protein: CASSLSGWDTQYF

D gene: .
V gene: TRBV20-1
clone size: .
J gene: TRBJ1-6
CDR3 DNA: TGCAGTGCTAGATCCGGTTCGGGGGGAGTTTCACCCCTCCACTTT
CDR3 protein: CSARSGSGGVSPLHF

D gene: TRBD1
V gene: TRBV6-5
clone size: .
J gene: TRBJ1-5
CDR3 DNA: TGTGCCAGCAGTTCGGACAGGGGCCATCAGCCCCAGCATTTT
CDR3 protein: CASSSDRGHQPQHF

D gene: .
V gene: TRBV20-1
clone size: .
J gene: TRBJ2-4
CDR3 DNA: TGCAGTGCTAGAGATCTATGGGAGGCCAAAAACATTCAGTACTTC
CDR3 protein: CSARDLWEAKNIQYF

D gene: .
V gene: TRBV9
clone size: .
J gene: TRBJ2-1
CDR3 DNA: TGTGCCAGCAGCGTACGCGCGGGGAACTCCAATGAGCAGTTCTTC
CDR3 protein: CASSVRAGNSNEQFF

D gene: .
V gene: TRBV12-3/TRBV12-4
clone size: many
J gene: TRBJ1-1
CDR3 DNA: TGTGCCAGCAGTTTACTGTCTGAAGCTTTCTTT
CDR3 protein: CASSLLSEAFF

D gene: TRBD2
V gene: TRBV7-7
clone size: few
J gene: TRBJ2-1
CDR3 DNA: TGTGCTAGCAGCTTAGAGCCTAGCGGGAGTTTGAATGAGCAGTTCTTC
CDR3 protein: CASSLEPSGSLNEQFF

D gene: .
V gene: TRBV12-3/TRBV12-4
clone size: .
J gene: TRBJ2-7
CDR3 DNA: TGTGCCAGCAGTTTAAGGGTTGGCGAGCAGTACTTC
CDR3 protein: CASSLRVGEQYF

D gene: .
V gene: TRBV30
clone size: .
J gene: TRBJ1-1
CDR3 DNA: TGTGCCTGGAAAGTCAGGGAGAGAAACACTGAAGCTTTCTTT
CDR3 protein: CAWKVRERNTEAFF

D gene: TRBD2
V gene: TRBV7-8
clone size: .
J gene: TRBJ2-7
CDR3 DNA: TGTGCCACCATCCGGGGACGACTAGCGGGAGAGGAGCAGTACTTC
CDR3 protein: CATIRGRLAGEEQYF

D gene: TRBD2
V gene: TRBV5-4
clone size: .
J gene: TRBJ2-3
CDR3 DNA: TGTGCCAGCAGCTTGGGGCCCCCCTCTAGCGGGGGTTTAGATACGCAGTATTTT
CDR3 protein: CASSLGPPSSGGLDTQYF

D gene: TRBD1
V gene: TRBV12-3/TRBV12-4
clone size: .
J gene: TRBJ2-7
CDR3 DNA: TGTGCCAGCAGTTTACCGGGACAGGGAGTGGAATCCTACGAGCAGTACTTC
CDR3 protein: CASSLPGQGVESYEQYF

D gene: .
V gene: TRBV3-1
clone size: .
J gene: TRBJ2-5
CDR3 DNA: TGTGCCAGCAGCCAAGAAGGCGGGGCGGTCGCCCCCCAAGAGACCCAGTACTTC
CDR3 protein: CASSQEGGAVAPQETQYF

D gene: .
V gene: TRBV29-1
clone size: .
J gene: TRBJ1-4
CDR3 DNA: TGCAGCGTTGAGGGAGGGGAAAAACTGTTTTTT
CDR3 protein: CSVEGGEKLFF

D gene: TRBD2
V gene: TRBV7-2
clone size: many
J gene: TRBJ2-5
CDR3 DNA: TGTGCCAGCAGCTTAGCACTAGCGGTACAAGAGACCCAGTACTTC
CDR3 protein: CASSLALAVQETQYF

D gene: .
V gene: TRBV10-3
clone size: many
J gene: TRBJ2-5
CDR3 DNA: TGTGCCATCAGTGAGTCCACCGAAGAGACCCAGTACTTC
CDR3 protein: CAISESTEETQYF

D gene: TRBD1
V gene: TRBV29-1
clone size: many
J gene: TRBJ2-4
CDR3 DNA: TGCAGCGTAGCTACAGGGGAAGCCAAAAACATTCAGTACTTC
CDR3 protein: CSVATGEAKNIQYF

D gene: TRBD2
V gene: TRBV30
clone size: .
J gene: TRBJ2-3
CDR3 DNA: TGTGCCTGGAGTAAGGAGCGGGAGAGAGGCACAGATACGCAGTATTTT
CDR3 protein: CAWSKERERGTDTQYF

D gene: .
V gene: TRBV28
clone size: few
J gene: TRBJ2-5
CDR3 DNA: TGTGCCAGCAGTTTAGGGGAGAAATTCCAAGAGACCCAGTACTTC
CDR3 protein: CASSLGEKFQETQYF

D gene: .
V gene: TRBV12-3/TRBV12-4
clone size: few
J gene: TRBJ1-1
CDR3 DNA: TGTGCCAGCAGTATGAGAAGAGCCATGAACACTGAAGCTTTCTTT
CDR3 protein: CASSMRRAMNTEAFF

D gene: .
V gene: TRBV7-2
clone size: once
J gene: TRBJ1-1
CDR3 DNA: TGTGCCAGCAGCTTAGATCGGGGGGCCTACACTGAAGCTTTCTTT
CDR3 protein: CASSLDRGAYTEAFF

D gene: TRBD2
V gene: TRBV5-1
clone size: few
J gene: TRBJ2-1
CDR3 DNA: TGCGCCAGCAGCCAGCGGGAGAGCTCCTACAATGAGCAGTTCTTC
CDR3 protein: CASSQRESSYNEQFF

D gene: TRBD2
V gene: TRBV4-3
clone size: .
J gene: TRBJ2-5
CDR3 DNA: TGCGCCAGCAGCCAAGATCTAGCGGGAGCAGAGACCCAGTACTTC
CDR3 protein: CASSQDLAGAETQYF

D gene: .
V gene: TRBV14
clone size: few
J gene: TRBJ2-4
CDR3 DNA: TGTGCCAGCAGCCGTACCGGTACCTTTACTATTCAGTACTTC
CDR3 protein: CASSRTGTFTIQYF

D gene: TRBD1
V gene: TRBV12-5
clone size: many
J gene: TRBJ2-3
CDR3 DNA: TGTGCTAGTGGTTTGAGGGACAGGAGGACAGATACGCAGTATTTT
CDR3 protein: CASGLRDRRTDTQYF

D gene: .
V gene: TRBV12-3/TRBV12-4
clone size: .
J gene: TRBJ1-1
CDR3 DNA: TGTGCCAGCAGTTCCCAAGTCGTGGTGAACACTGAAGCTTTCTTT
CDR3 protein: CASSSQVVVNTEAFF

D gene: .
V gene: TRBV5-6
clone size: .
J gene: TRBJ2-5
CDR3 DNA: TGTGCCAGCAGCTTGGGACTCCGTAAAGAGACCCAGTACTTC
CDR3 protein: CASSLGLRKETQYF

D gene: TRBD2
V gene: TRBV6-2/TRBV6-3
clone size: many
J gene: TRBJ2-2
CDR3 DNA: TGTGCCAGCAGCCTCCCTACTAGCGCTACCTACACCGGGGAGCTGTTTTTT
CDR3 protein: CASSLPTSATYTGELFF

D gene: TRBD1
V gene: TRBV12-3/TRBV12-4
clone size: .
J gene: TRBJ2-3
CDR3 DNA: TGTGCCAGCAGTTCTGGACCAGGGGGCTTCGCAGATACGCAGTATTTT
CDR3 protein: CASSSGPGGFADTQYF

D gene: TRBD1
V gene: TRBV9
clone size: .
J gene: TRBJ2-2
CDR3 DNA: TGTGCCAGCAGCGTAGCAAGGACAGGGGCGGACACCGGGGAGCTGTTTTTT
CDR3 protein: CASSVARTGADTGELFF

D gene: .
V gene: TRBV28
clone size: .
J gene: TRBJ1-6
CDR3 DNA: TGTGCCAGCAGCCTGAACAGGAGACCTAATTCACCCCTCCACTTT
CDR3 protein: CASSLNRRPNSPLHF

D gene: .
V gene: TRBV14
clone size: .
J gene: TRBJ2-7
CDR3 DNA: TGTGCCAGCAGCCCTATCACAGGACCCTACGAGCAGTACTTC
CDR3 protein: CASSPITGPYEQYF

D gene: .
V gene: TRBV27
clone size: few
J gene: TRBJ1-6
CDR3 DNA: TGTGCCAGCAGTTTATATGGTGTAACTTTGGGATCACCCCTCCACTTT
CDR3 protein: CASSLYGVTLGSPLHF

D gene: TRBD2
V gene: TRBV6-5
clone size: .
J gene: TRBJ2-7
CDR3 DNA: TGTGCCAGCAAGCCCCCAGGCGGGAGTTTCTACGAGCAGTACTTC
CDR3 protein: CASKPPGGSFYEQYF

D gene: TRBD1
V gene: TRBV4-1
clone size: few
J gene: TRBJ1-2
CDR3 DNA: TGCGCCAGCAGATCTCTCACAGGGGTGCAGGGCTACACCTTC
CDR3 protein: CASRSLTGVQGYTF

D gene: .
V gene: TRBV29-1
clone size: few
J gene: TRBJ2-1
CDR3 DNA: TGCAGCGTTGAAGATGGGGCAGGAGTCCCCTACAATGAGCAGTTCTTC
CDR3 protein: CSVEDGAGVPYNEQFF

D gene: TRBD2
V gene: TRBV7-3
clone size: few
J gene: TRBJ2-3
CDR3 DNA: TGTGCCAGCAGCTTGGGACTAGGGCAAGATACGCAGTATTTT
CDR3 protein: CASSLGLGQDTQYF

D gene: .
V gene: TRBV4-2
clone size: few
J gene: TRBJ1-2
CDR3 DNA: TGTGCCAGCAGCTCGTCGAGGTTCGACTATGGCTACACCTTC
CDR3 protein: CASSSSRFDYGYTF

D gene: .
V gene: TRBV12-3/TRBV12-4
clone size: few
J gene: TRBJ2-2
CDR3 DNA: TGTGCCAGCAGGAAATTCACCGGGGAGCTGTTTTTT
CDR3 protein: CASRKFTGELFF

D gene: .
V gene: TRBV6-5
clone size: .
J gene: TRBJ2-1
CDR3 DNA: TGTGCCAGCAGTTACTTGAGGGCCCCTCACAATGAGCAGTTCTTC
CDR3 protein: CASSYLRAPHNEQFF

D gene: TRBD1
V gene: TRBV28
clone size: .
J gene: TRBJ1-6
CDR3 DNA: TGTGCCAGCAGTTTGGTGAGGGGGCTGAATTCACCCCTCCACTTT
CDR3 protein: CASSLVRGLNSPLHF

D gene: TRBD1
V gene: TRBV12-3/TRBV12-4
clone size: many
J gene: TRBJ2-3
CDR3 DNA: TGTGCCAGCAGTCGATCGACAGGGTCAGATACGCAGTATTTT
CDR3 protein: CASSRSTGSDTQYF